The clone carrying this T cell receptor beta chain has only a few counts. This specimen comes from a study of early T cells in non-severe SARS-CoV-2 infection. TCRdb redid the calling of the 5' RACE reads with MiXCR, one entry per CDR3 protein. The sample has 35,000 to 50,000 distinct CDR3 sequences, around 6% seen once; the top ten hold about 4.7%. The CDR3 runs 13 residues. V was clipped by 5 bases and J by 2 bases, with 10 bases between them. Germline CDR1 SGHTA, CDR2 FQGNSA. Sequencing was performed on whole blood, taken at baseline. The TCR sequence derives from an adult who was a healthcare worker with PCR-confirmed SARS-CoV-2 infection or an uninfected control (not recorded which). The chain combines TRBV7-2 with TRBJ2-7; D call uncertain. CDR3 DNA: TGTGCCAGCAGCCGCGTGGGTACCTACGAGCAGTACTTC. It translates to CASSRVGTYEQYF.